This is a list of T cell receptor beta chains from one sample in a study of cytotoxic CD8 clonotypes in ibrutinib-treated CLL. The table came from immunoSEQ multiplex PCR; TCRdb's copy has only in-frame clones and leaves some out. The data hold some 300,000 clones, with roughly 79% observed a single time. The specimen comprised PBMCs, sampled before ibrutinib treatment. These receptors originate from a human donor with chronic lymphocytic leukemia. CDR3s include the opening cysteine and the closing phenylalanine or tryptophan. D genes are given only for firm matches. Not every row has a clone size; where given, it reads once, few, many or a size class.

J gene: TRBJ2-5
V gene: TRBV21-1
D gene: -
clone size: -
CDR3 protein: CASSKRCLVQETQYF
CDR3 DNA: TGTGCCAGCAGCAAAAGGTGTCTAGTACAAGAGACCCAGTACTTC

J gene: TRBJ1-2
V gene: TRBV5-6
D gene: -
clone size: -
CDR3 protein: CASSFLQAYGYTF
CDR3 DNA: TGTGCCAGCAGCTTTCTTCAGGCCTATGGCTACACCTTC

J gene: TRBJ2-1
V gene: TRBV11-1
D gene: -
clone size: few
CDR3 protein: CASSPRQYEQFF
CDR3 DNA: TGTGCCAGCAGCCCTAGACAGTATGAGCAGTTCTTC

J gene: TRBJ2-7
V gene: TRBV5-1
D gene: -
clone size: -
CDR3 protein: CASSLHPYEQYF
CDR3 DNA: TGCGCCAGCAGCCTGCACCCCTACGAGCAGTACTTC

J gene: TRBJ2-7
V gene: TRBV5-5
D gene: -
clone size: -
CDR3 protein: CASSLVQGRSYEQYF
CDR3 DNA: TGTGCCAGCAGCTTGGTCCAGGGGCGCTCCTACGAGCAGTACTTC

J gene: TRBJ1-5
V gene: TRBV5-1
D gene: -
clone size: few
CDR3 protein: CASSSGPGADQPQHF
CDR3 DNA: TGCGCCAGCAGCTCGGGGCCAGGGGCTGATCAGCCCCAGCATTTT

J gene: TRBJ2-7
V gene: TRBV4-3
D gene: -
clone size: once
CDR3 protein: CASSAGTEYEQYF
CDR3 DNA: TGCGCCAGCAGCGCCGGGACCGAATACGAGCAGTACTTC

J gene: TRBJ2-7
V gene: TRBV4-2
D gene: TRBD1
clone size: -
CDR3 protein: CASSYADRDRGSYEQYF
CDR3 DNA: TGTGCCAGCAGCTACGCTGACCGGGACAGGGGCTCCTACGAGCAGTACTTC

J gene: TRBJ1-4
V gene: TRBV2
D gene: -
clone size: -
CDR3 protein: CASRQHSATNEKLFF
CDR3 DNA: TGTGCCAGCAGACAACACAGTGCAACTAATGAAAAACTGTTTTTT

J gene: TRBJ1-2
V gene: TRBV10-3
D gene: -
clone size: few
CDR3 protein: CAIKATGLGYTF
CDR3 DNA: TGTGCCATCAAAGCGACAGGTCTTGGCTACACCTTC

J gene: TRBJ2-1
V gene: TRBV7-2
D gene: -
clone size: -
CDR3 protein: CASSLAGLNEQFF
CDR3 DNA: TGTGCCAGCAGCTTAGCGGGACTTAATGAGCAGTTCTTC

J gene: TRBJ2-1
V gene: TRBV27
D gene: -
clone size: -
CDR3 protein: CASSLGGRSSYNEQFF
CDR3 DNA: TGTGCCAGCAGTTTAGGGGGCAGGAGCTCCTACAATGAGCAGTTCTTC

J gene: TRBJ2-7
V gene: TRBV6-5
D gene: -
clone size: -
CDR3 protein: CASSPFTTEQYF
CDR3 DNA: TGTGCCAGCAGTCCCTTCACCACCGAGCAGTACTTC

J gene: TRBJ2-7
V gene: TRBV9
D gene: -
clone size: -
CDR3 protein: CASSPQGSSSEQYF
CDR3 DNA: TGTGCCAGCAGCCCCCAGGGGTCAAGCAGCGAGCAGTACTTC

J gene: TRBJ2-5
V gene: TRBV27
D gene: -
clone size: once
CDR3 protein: CASRRLGDGETQYF
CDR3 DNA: TGTGCCAGCAGACGATTGGGCGACGGGGAGACCCAGTACTTC

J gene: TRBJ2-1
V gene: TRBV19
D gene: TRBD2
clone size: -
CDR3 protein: CASSTPSGMRNEQFF
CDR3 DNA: TGTGCCAGTAGTACGCCTAGCGGGATGAGGAATGAGCAGTTCTTC

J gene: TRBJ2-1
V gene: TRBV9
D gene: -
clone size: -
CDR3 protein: CASSVDPGGHNEQFF
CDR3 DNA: TGTGCCAGCAGCGTAGATCCCGGGGGGCACAATGAGCAGTTCTTC

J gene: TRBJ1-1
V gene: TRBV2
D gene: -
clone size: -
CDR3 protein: CASMTDMNTEAFF
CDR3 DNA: TGTGCCAGCATGACAGACATGAACACTGAAGCTTTCTTT

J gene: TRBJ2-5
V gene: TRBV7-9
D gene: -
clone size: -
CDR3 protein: CASSLEGQQETQYF
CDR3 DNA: TGTGCCAGCAGCTTAGAAGGACAGCAAGAGACCCAGTACTTC

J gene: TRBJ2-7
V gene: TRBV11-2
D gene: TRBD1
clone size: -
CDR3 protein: CASSSGQGHYEQYF
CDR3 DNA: TGTGCCAGCAGCTCCGGACAGGGTCACTACGAGCAGTACTTC

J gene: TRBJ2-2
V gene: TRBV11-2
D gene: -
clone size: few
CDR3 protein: CASSLLRELFF
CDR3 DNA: TGTGCCAGCAGCCTCCTCCGGGAGCTGTTTTTT

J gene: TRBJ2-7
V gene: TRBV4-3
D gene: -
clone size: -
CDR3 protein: CASSQDLRQIRPYEQYF
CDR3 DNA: TGCGCCAGCAGCCAAGATCTCAGACAGATACGACCCTATGAGCAGTACTTC

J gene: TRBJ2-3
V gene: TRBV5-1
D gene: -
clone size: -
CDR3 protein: CASSLGGPRDTDTQYF
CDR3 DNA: TGCGCCAGCAGCTTGGGAGGGCCCCGGGACACAGATACGCAGTATTTT

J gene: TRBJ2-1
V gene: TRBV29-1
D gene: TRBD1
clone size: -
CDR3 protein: CSVVRTGVYNEQFF
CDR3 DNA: TGCAGCGTTGTGAGGACAGGGGTCTACAATGAGCAGTTCTTC

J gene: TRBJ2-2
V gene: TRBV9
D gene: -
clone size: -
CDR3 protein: CASSPRQAGPRELFF
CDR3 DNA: TGTGCCAGCAGTCCACGACAGGCGGGTCCGCGGGAGCTGTTTTTT

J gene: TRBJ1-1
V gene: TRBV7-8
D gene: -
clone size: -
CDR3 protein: CASSLPNRARGENTEAFF
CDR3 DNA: TGTGCCAGCAGCTTACCTAACCGCGCCCGGGGCGAGAACACTGAAGCTTTCTTT

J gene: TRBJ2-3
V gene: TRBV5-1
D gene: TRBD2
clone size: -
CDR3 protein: CASSPPGEGRLFPDTQYF
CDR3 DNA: TGCGCCAGCAGCCCCCCTGGGGAGGGGAGGTTATTCCCAGATACGCAGTATTTT

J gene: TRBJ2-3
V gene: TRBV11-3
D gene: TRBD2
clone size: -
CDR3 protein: CASSVGLAVGTDTQYF
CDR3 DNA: TGTGCCAGCAGCGTAGGACTAGCGGTCGGTACAGATACGCAGTATTTT

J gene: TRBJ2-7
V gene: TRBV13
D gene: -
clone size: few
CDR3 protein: CASSPLSGLYEQYF
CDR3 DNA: TGTGCCAGCAGCCCTCTCAGCGGGTTGTACGAGCAGTACTTC

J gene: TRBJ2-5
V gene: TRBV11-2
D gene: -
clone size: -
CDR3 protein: CASSPRYRETQYF
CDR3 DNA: TGTGCCAGCAGCCCGAGGTATCGAGAGACCCAGTACTTC

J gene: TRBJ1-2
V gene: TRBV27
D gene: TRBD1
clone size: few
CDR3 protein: CASSLSTGAFGYTF
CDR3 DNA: TGTGCCAGCAGTTTATCGACAGGGGCTTTTGGCTACACCTTC

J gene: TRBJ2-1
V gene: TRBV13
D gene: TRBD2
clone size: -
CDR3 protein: CASSLFASGRTEQFF
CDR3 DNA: TGTGCCAGCAGCCTGTTTGCTAGCGGGAGGACTGAGCAGTTCTTC

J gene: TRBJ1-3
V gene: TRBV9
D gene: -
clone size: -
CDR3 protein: CASSVGGRNTIYF
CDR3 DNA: TGTGCCAGCAGCGTCGGGGGACGGAACACCATATATTTT

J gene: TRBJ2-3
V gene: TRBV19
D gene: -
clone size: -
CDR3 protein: CASRAGPAGDTQYF
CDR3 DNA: TGTGCCAGTAGGGCAGGGCCTGCGGGGGATACGCAGTATTTT

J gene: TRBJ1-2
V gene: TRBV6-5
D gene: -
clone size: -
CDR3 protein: CASSSGSYGYTF
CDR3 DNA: TGTGCCAGCTCGTCAGGGAGCTATGGCTACACCTTC

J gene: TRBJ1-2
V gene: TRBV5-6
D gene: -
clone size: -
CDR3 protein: CASSWRRRGFEANYGYTF
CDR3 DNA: TGTGCCAGCAGCTGGAGGCGGAGGGGGTTTGAGGCTAACTATGGCTACACCTTC

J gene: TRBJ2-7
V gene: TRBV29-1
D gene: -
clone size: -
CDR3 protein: CSVEDVTGSYEQYF
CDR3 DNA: TGCAGCGTTGAAGATGTGACAGGCTCCTACGAGCAGTACTTC

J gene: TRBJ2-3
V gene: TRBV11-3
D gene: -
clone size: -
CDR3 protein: CASSFLGRGDTQYF
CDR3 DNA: TGTGCCAGCAGCTTCCTCGGACGTGGAGATACGCAGTATTTT

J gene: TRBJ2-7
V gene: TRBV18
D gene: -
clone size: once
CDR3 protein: CASSPGGRGTFSYEQYF
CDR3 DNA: TGTGCCAGCTCACCAGGAGGCCGGGGCACTTTCTCCTACGAGCAGTACTTC

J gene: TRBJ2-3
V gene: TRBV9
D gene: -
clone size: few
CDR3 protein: CASSVGHHAGDTQYF
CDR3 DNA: TGTGCCAGCAGCGTAGGTCATCATGCTGGAGATACGCAGTATTTT

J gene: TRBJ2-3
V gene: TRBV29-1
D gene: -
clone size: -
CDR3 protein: CSGATLVVDTQYF
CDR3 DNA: TGCAGCGGCGCCACTTTAGTGGTAGATACGCAGTATTTT

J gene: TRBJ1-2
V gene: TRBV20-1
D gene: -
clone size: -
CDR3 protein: CSAKKGYTF
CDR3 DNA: TGCAGTGCAAAAAAGGGCTACACCTTC

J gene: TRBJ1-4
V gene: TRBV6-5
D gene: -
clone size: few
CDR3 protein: CASSRRRDEKLFF
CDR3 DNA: TGTGCCAGCAGTCGAAGACGGGATGAAAAACTGTTTTTT

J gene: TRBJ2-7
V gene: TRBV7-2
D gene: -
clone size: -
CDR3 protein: CASSLSGTYEQYF
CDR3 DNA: TGTGCCAGCAGCTTGTCGGGGACCTACGAGCAGTACTTC

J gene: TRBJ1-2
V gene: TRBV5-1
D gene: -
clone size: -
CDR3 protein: CASSYSGKDYGYTF
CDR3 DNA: TGCGCCAGCAGCTACTCCGGGAAGGACTATGGCTACACCTTC

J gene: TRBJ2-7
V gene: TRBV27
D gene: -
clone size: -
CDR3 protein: CAAGISSYEQYF
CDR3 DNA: TGTGCCGCGGGAATCTCGTCCTACGAGCAGTACTTC

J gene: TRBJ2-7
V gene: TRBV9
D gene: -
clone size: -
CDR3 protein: CASSAANGWGNEQYF
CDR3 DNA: TGTGCCAGCAGCGCGGCTAATGGTTGGGGGAACGAGCAGTACTTC

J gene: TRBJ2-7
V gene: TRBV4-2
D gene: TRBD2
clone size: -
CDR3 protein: CASSPGTSGRGWYEQYF
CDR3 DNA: TGTGCCAGCAGCCCGGGGACTAGCGGGAGAGGATGGTACGAGCAGTACTTC

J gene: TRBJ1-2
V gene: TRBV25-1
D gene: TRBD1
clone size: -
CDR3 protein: CASSQPGWTGDRHGYTF
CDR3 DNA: TGTGCCAGCAGTCAGCCAGGGTGGACAGGGGATCGACATGGCTACACCTTC

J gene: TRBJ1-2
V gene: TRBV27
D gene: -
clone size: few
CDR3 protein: CASSSTGNYGYTF
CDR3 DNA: TGTGCCAGCAGTTCAACAGGAAACTATGGCTACACCTTC

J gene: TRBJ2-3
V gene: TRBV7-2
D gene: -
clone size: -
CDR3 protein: CASSLLWQGWITDTQYF
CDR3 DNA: TGTGCCAGCAGCTTACTTTGGCAAGGGTGGATCACAGATACGCAGTATTTT

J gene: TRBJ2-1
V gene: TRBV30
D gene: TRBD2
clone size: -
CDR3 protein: CAWAGTSGRMAPVPYNEQFF
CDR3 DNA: TGTGCCTGGGCCGGGACTAGCGGCAGGATGGCCCCGGTCCCCTACAATGAGCAGTTCTTC

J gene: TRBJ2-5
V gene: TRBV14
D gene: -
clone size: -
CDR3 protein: CASSPKTGGHQETQYF
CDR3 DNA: TGTGCCAGCAGCCCAAAGACAGGAGGACACCAAGAGACCCAGTACTTC